This T cell receptor (beta chain) was recorded in a study of blood T cell repertoires in COVID-19. Clones were sequenced by immunoSEQ multiplex PCR, and TCRdb holds only the in-frame ones, with some missing. Of over 40,000 clones listed, roughly 89% were seen once; the top ten hold 25% to 35%. Sample: peripheral blood. The clonotype comes from a human donor in a cohort sampled during active COVID-19.

The CDR3 here is CASSFGGSGANVLTF. CDR3 in DNA: TGTGCCAGCAGCTTCGGAGGATCTGGGGCCAACGTCCTGACTTTC. J is TRBJ2-6 and V is TRBV11-2; possible D gene TRBD2, 5 bases. The CDR3 extends over 15 amino acids. Germline V gene data show CDR1 as SGHAT and CDR2 as FQNNGV. The V end lost 3 bases, the J end lost 1 base, and 7 bases lay between the germline ends.